These 25 T cell receptor beta chains came from one sample sequenced in a study of blood T cell repertoires in COVID-19. This table comes from immunoSEQ multiplex PCR, and its TCRdb copy is limited to in-frame clones, with some not included. The sample includes around 250,000 clones, more than 80% of them seen just once. Sequencing was done on a sample of PBMCs or T cells enriched from blood (not recorded which). These receptors were taken from a woman in her twenties or thirties with acute COVID-19.

This chain joins TRBV27 and TRBJ2-7; 10 bases are shared with TRBD1. Germline CDR1 reads MNHEY; CDR2 reads SMNVEV (reference sequence). Germline trimming cut 6 bases from V and 5 bases from J; bases unmatched to any gene: 4. The CDR3 totals 13 residues. The CDR3 spells CASRPTGGNEQYF. CDR3 coding DNA: TGTGCCAGCAGACCGACAGGGGGCAACGAGCAGTACTTC.

The chain is built from TRBV6-5 and TRBJ1-1; maybe TRBD1 (6 bases). The CDR3 sequence is 15 residues long. Trimming cost V 7 bases and J 5 bases, with 20 bases left between them. The V gene's germline CDR1 is MNHEY and CDR2 SVGAGI. This CDR3 reads CASNSLAGGRTEAFF. Written as DNA, the CDR3 is TGTGCCAGCAACTCTTTGGCGGGGGGCCGGACTGAAGCTTTCTTT.

V gene TRBV28 combines with J gene TRBJ1-5; TRBD1 aligns across 8 bases. With V trimmed by 3 bases and J by 2 bases, 6 bases remained unmatched. Germline CDR1 and CDR2: MDHEN and SYDVKM. The CDR3 contains 16 residues. The CDR3 sequence is CASSFQPGQGNQPQHF. DNA for the CDR3: TGTGCCAGCAGTTTCCAGCCGGGACAGGGCAATCAGCCCCAGCATTTT.

This clone was picked up one time. This sequence joins TRBV28 and TRBJ2-7; 7 nucleotides align to TRBD1. The V segment lost 9 bases and the J segment 2 bases; nucleotides outside the gene matches: 7. Germline V gene data show CDR1 as MDHEN and CDR2 as SYDVKM. The length of the CDR3 is 13 residues. CDR3 loop: CASRTGAPYEQYF. In nucleotides, the CDR3 is TGTGCCAGTAGAACAGGGGCACCCTACGAGCAGTACTTC.

The chain combines TRBV3-1 (or the pseudogene TRBV3-2) with TRBJ1-4, with D maybe TRBD1 (5 bases). Germline CDR1 LGHDT, CDR2 YNNKEL (reference sequence). V shed 4 bases and J shed 0 bases, with 12 bases lying between them. This CDR3 comprises 16 residues. The CDR3 region is CASSPLRQPTNEKLFF. In DNA, the CDR3 is TGTGCCAGCAGCCCACTGCGACAGCCAACTAATGAAAAACTGTTTTTT.

This clone was detected once. The gene calls are TRBV5-1 and TRBJ1-5; tentative D call: TRBD1 (6 bases). The germline V and J ends were trimmed by 0 bases and 3 bases, with 10 bases remaining between them. Germline V CDR1 and CDR2: SGHRS, YFSETQ. This CDR3 is 15 amino acids long. The CDR3: CASSLDGGSNQPQHF. CDR3 nucleotides: TGCGCCAGCAGCTTGGATGGGGGCTCCAATCAGCCCCAGCATTTT.

The chain uses TRBV28 and TRBJ1-4, with 7 bases that match TRBD1. This CDR3 is 13 amino acids long. Germline V lookup: CDR1 MDHEN, CDR2 SYDVKM. V lost 7 bases and J lost 6; bases outside the gene matches: 5. The CDR3 sequence is CASTRQGDEKLFF. In nucleotides, the CDR3 is TGTGCCAGCACCAGACAGGGAGATGAAAAACTGTTTTTT.

As concerns this clone: The junction departs from germline at one end; a sequencing error may be responsible. The gene calls are TRBV7-9 and TRBJ1-2, with D hard to call. CDR1 and CDR2 from the germline V gene are SEHNR and FQNEAQ (reference sequence). The CDR3 extends over 13 amino acids. The chain's CDR3 is CASSLDVGRRLPF. The CDR3 bases are TGTGCCAGCAGCTTAGATGTCGGCAGAAGACTTCCCTTC.

This clone was recorded once. The chain couples TRBV7-8 to TRBJ2-7; D unresolved. V lost 6 bases and J lost 3, with 15 bases in between. CDR3 length: 14 amino acids. CDR1 SGHVS and CDR2 FQNEAQ come from the germline V gene. This CDR3 reads CASSLEASHYEQYF. The CDR3 DNA sequence: TGTGCCAGCAGTCTAGAGGCCTCGCACTACGAGCAGTACTTC.

This clone was detected only once. V usage is TRBV13 and J usage is TRBJ2-2; 8 nucleotides agree with TRBD2. Per the germline V gene, CDR1 is PRHDT and CDR2 is FYEKMQ (reference sequence). Trimming cost V 2 bases and J 7 bases; bases outside gene matches: 9. This CDR3 is built from 16 residues. Here the CDR3 reads CASSLRRGRSYGELFF. The CDR3 bases are TGTGCCAGCAGCTTAAGGCGCGGGAGGTCATACGGGGAGCTGTTTTTT.

This clone was seen a few times. The final CDR3 position lacks the conserved phenylalanine or tryptophan, pointing to a likely read error. Because the CDR3's place on the DNA is in doubt, the DNA is left out and the CDR3 is given as listed by TCRdb. This chain uses TRBV6-2 or TRBV6-3 with TRBJ2-7; the DNA was not used to check the table's D call, TRBD2. Termini included, the CDR3 measures 13 amino acids. CDR1 and CDR2 (germline): MNHEY, SVGEGT. This chain's CDR3 is CASSLGASGRAIL.

The rearrangement joins TRBV30 to TRBJ2-1, with 8 bases that match TRBD1. Trimming cost V 3 bases and J 0 bases; bases outside gene matches: 1. The CDR3 is 14 amino acids. The germline V gene has CDR1 GTSNPN and CDR2 SVGIG (reference sequence). This CDR3 is CAWSGQGSYNEQFF. The DNA of the CDR3 is TGTGCCTGGAGCGGACAGGGCTCCTACAATGAGCAGTTCTTC.

The chain couples TRBV2 to TRBJ1-4; the match to TRBD1 covers 9 bases. CDR1 and CDR2 from the germline V gene are SNHLY and FYNNEI. Unmatched junction bases numbered 6, after V lost 5 bases and J lost 8 bases. The CDR3 has 14 residues. CDR3 sequence: CASSPGTGPEKLFF. In DNA, the CDR3 is TGTGCCAGCAGTCCCGGGACAGGGCCCGAAAAACTGTTTTTT.

The J gene is TRBJ1-5, the V gene TRBV27, with a tentative D call TRBD1 (6 bases). CDR3 length: 16 amino acids. V lost 5 bases to trimming and J lost 5 bases, with 19 bases between them. Germline CDR1 and CDR2: MNHEY and SMNVEV (reference sequence). The CDR3 nucleotides read TGTGCCAGCAGTCCATTGACGTCAGGGGTTCATCAGCCCCAGCATTTT. This encodes CASSPLTSGVHQPQHF.

This clone was counted only a few times. This chain joins TRBV10-3 and TRBJ1-6; 9 positions match TRBD1. V lost 7 bases to trimming and J lost 7 bases; unmatched junction nucleotides: 8. The V gene's germline CDR1 is ENHRY and CDR2 SYGVKD. The CDR3 has 15 amino acids. The CDR3 is CAINEGTGLNSPLHF. The CDR3 coding sequence is TGTGCCATCAATGAAGGGACAGGGTTGAATTCACCCCTCCACTTT.

CDR3 in amino acids: CASTLLWAGGRGTGELFF. The CDR3 DNA follows: TGTGCCAGTACCCTACTGTGGGCAGGGGGAAGGGGCACCGGGGAGCTGTTTTTT. The J gene is TRBJ2-2, the V gene TRBV19, with 7 nucleotides matching TRBD1. The V and J ends lost 7 bases and 4 bases, in that order; junction bases with no gene match: 18. The CDR3 spans 18 residues. Germline V lookup: CDR1 LNHDA, CDR2 SQIVND (reference sequence).

The chain recombines TRBV6-1 with TRBJ1-6, with D unresolved. V dropped 0 bases and J dropped 7 bases, with 4 bases sitting between them. Germline loops: CDR1 MNHNS, CDR2 SASEGT. This CDR3 is built from 13 residues. The CDR3 nucleotides read TGTGCCAGCAGTGAAGCTATAAATTCACCCCTCCACTTT. Amino acid sequence: CASSEAINSPLHF.

J is TRBJ1-3 and V is TRBV2; D is ambiguous. V lost 6 bases, J lost 4 bases, and 16 bases lay in between. From germline, CDR1 is SNHLY and CDR2 FYNNEI. The CDR3 covers 15 residues. The CDR3 DNA is TGTGCCAGCAGCGAAAACGGAGCCGCGGGAAACACCATATATTTT. Translated: CASSENGAAGNTIYF.

The rearrangement joins TRBV12-3 or TRBV12-4 to TRBJ2-7, with D unresolved. V shed 3 bases and J shed 2 bases, with 5 bases lying between them. The CDR3 length is 12 residues. The CDR3 nucleotides are TGTGCCAGCAGTTTCCTCCCCTACGAGCAGTACTTC. It is translated as CASSFLPYEQYF.

The V gene is TRBV7-2, the J gene TRBJ1-1, with D maybe TRBD1 (5 bases). Per the germline V gene, CDR1 is SGHTA and CDR2 is FQGNSA. The CDR3 covers 13 residues. V was trimmed by 5 bases and J by 5 bases, leaving 12 bases between them. CDR3 protein: CASSPSRGTEAFF. CDR3 coding DNA: TGTGCCAGCAGCCCGAGCCGGGGGACTGAAGCTTTCTTT.

The gene calls are TRBV11-2 and TRBJ1-1, with D perhaps matching TRBD1 (6 bases). The CDR3 runs 13 residues. V dropped 5 bases and J dropped 7 bases, with 14 bases sitting between them. CDR1 is SGHAT, CDR2 FQNNGV, per germline. The CDR3 DNA is TGTGCCAGCAGCGGATCGGGACACCTTGAAGCTTTCTTT. Amino acids: CASSGSGHLEAFF.

The V call is TRBV5-4, the J call TRBJ1-2, with 7 bases fitting TRBD1. Trimming at V came to 0 bases and at J to 7 bases, leaving 3 bases not matched to a gene. The length of the CDR3 is 13 residues. CDR1 and CDR2 from the germline V gene are SGHNT and YYREEE (reference sequence). In DNA, the CDR3 is TGTGCCAGCAGCTTGGAACAGGGGTTTGGCTACACCTTC. This translates into CASSLEQGFGYTF.

The chain combines TRBV28 with TRBJ1-1; D is ambiguous. CDR3 length: 11 amino acids. V was shortened by 11 bases and J by 3 bases, with 10 bases between the two germline ends. Germline assignment: CDR1 MDHEN and CDR2 SYDVKM. The CDR3 protein is CAHRRDTEAFF. As DNA, the CDR3 is TGTGCCCACCGTCGGGACACTGAAGCTTTCTTT.

The chain combines TRBV6-2 or TRBV6-3 with TRBJ2-6; a weak D match, TRBD2 (6 bases). The V gene's germline CDR1 is MNHEY and CDR2 SVGEGT. Deletions cut 2 bases from V and 4 bases from J, with 15 bases between. CDR3 size: 17 residues. The CDR3 sequence is CASSYPFREAGANVLTF. CDR3 coding DNA: TGTGCCAGCAGTTACCCTTTTAGGGAGGCGGGGGCCAACGTCCTGACTTTC.

The chain uses TRBV7-8 and TRBJ2-1, with 10 positions matching TRBD1. The V gene's germline CDR1 is SGHVS and CDR2 FQNEAQ. J lost 8 bases, V lost 5 bases, and 3 bases had no gene match. The CDR3 has 13 residues. The CDR3: CASSRDRGDEQFF. The CDR3 DNA reads TGTGCCAGCAGCAGGGACAGGGGCGATGAGCAGTTCTTC.